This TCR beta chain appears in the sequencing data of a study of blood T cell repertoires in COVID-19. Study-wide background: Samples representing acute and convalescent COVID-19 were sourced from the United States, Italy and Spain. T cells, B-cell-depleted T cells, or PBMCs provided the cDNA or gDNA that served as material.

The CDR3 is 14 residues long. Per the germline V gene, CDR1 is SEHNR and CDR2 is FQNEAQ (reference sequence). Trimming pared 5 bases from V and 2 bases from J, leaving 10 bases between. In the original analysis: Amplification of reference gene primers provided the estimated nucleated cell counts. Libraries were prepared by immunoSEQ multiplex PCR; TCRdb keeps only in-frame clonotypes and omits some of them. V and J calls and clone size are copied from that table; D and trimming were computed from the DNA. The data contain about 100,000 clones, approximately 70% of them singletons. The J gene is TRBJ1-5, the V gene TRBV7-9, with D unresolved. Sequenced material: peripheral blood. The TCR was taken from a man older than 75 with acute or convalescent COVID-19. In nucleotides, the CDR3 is TGTGCCAGCAGCCCAGACGGAGGCAATCAGCCCCAGCATTTT. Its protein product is CASSPDGGNQPQHF.